Given below is one T cell receptor beta chain in context. Its antigen remains unidentified. This sample stems from a study of cytomegalovirus exposure and HLA in healthy donors. Whole-study findings and limits: A later analysis found that most CMV-associated TCR beta chains appeared HLA-restricted.

A multiplex PCR was run with 60 Vbeta primers and 13 Jbeta primers. Some clones are missing from TCRdb's copy, which holds only in-frame ones; the method was immunoSEQ multiplex PCR. This sample carries a few hundred thousand clones, 75% to 80% of them seen once, and the ten largest clones take roughly 1.9%. V lost 2 bases to trimming and J lost 3 bases, with 25 bases between them. Germline loops: CDR1 SGHVS, CDR2 FQNEAQ. There are 19 residues in the CDR3. Sequencing used PBMCs. The TCR comes from a man aged 18 to 30 in good health and CMV-seronegative. The chain uses TRBV7-8 and TRBJ1-2; D unresolved. The CDR3 nucleotides read TGTGCCAGCAGCTTACCTGGAGGTACAGAAATAGAAGAGGACTATGGCTACACCTTC. This sequence encodes CASSLPGGTEIEEDYGYTF.